The clone carrying this TCR beta chain was recorded a few times. Antigen specificity is unknown. CDR1 is MNHNS, CDR2 SASEGT, per germline. The V segment lost 0 bases and the J segment 7 bases; nucleotides outside the gene matches: 2. This CDR3 spans 15 amino acids. In the PCR, 60 Vbeta and 13 Jbeta primers were used. The data were produced by immunoSEQ multiplex PCR, yet TCRdb's version contains in-frame clones alone and is incomplete. The profile shows about 130,000 clones, 75% to 85% of them singletons. This specimen comes from a study of cytomegalovirus exposure and HLA in healthy donors. Points from the study as a whole: Some public TCRs appeared in many individuals, while most sequences were rare.

It was healthy bone marrow donors who served as donors. Sequenced input: PBMCs. This rearrangement joins TRBV6-1 to TRBJ1-5; 11 bases fit TRBD1. The sequence derives from a woman in her forties in good health and CMV-seronegative. The chain's CDR3 is CASSEAGTGGQPQHF. CDR3 DNA: TGTGCCAGCAGTGAAGCGGGGACAGGGGGACAGCCCCAGCATTTT.